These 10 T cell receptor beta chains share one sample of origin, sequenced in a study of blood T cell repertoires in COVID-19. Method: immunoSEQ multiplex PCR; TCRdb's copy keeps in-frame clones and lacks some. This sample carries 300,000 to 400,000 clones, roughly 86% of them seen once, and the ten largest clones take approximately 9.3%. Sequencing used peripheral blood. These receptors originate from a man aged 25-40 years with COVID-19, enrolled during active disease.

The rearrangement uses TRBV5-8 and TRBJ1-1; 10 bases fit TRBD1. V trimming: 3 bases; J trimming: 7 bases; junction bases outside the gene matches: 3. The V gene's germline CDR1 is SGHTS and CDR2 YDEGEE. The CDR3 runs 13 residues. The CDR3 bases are TGTGCCAGCAGCTCCGGGACAGGGGTTGAAGCTTTCTTT. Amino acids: CASSSGTGVEAFF.

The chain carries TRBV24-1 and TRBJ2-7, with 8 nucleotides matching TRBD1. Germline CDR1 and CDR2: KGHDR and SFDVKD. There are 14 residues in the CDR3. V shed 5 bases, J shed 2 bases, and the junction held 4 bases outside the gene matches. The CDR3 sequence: CATSVGTGPYEQYF. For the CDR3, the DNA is TGTGCCACCAGTGTTGGGACAGGACCCTACGAGCAGTACTTC.

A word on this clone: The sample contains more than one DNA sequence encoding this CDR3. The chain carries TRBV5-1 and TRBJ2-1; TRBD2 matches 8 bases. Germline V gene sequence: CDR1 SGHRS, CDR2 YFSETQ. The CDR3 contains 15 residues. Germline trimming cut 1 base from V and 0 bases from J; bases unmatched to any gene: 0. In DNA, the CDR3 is TGCGCCAGCAGCTTGACTAGCGGCTCCTACAATGAGCAGTTCTTC. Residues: CASSLTSGSYNEQFF.

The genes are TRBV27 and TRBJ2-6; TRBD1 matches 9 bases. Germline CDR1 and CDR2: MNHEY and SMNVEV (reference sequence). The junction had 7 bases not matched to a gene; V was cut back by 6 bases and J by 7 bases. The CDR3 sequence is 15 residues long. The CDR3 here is CASRLQGAGANVLTF. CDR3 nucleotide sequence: TGTGCCAGCAGACTACAGGGGGCGGGAGCCAACGTCCTGACTTTC. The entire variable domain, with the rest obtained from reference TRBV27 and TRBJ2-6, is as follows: EAQVTQNPRYLITVTGKKLTVTCSQNMNHEYMSWYRQDPGLGLRQIYYSMNVEVTDKGDVPEGYKVSRKEKRNFPLILESPSPNQTSLYFCASRLQGAGANVLTFGAGSRLTVL.

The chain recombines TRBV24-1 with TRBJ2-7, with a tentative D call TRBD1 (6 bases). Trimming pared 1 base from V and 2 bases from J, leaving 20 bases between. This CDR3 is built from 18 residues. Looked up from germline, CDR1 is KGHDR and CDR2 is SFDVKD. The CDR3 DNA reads TGTGCCACCAGTGATTTCAGGCAGGGACAAATGGAAGCCTACGAGCAGTACTTC. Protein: CATSDFRQGQMEAYEQYF.

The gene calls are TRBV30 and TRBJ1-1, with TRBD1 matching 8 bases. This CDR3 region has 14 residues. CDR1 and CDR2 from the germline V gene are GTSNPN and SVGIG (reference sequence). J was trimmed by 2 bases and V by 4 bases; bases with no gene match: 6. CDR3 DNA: TGTGCCTGGACTACCGGACAGGGAAACACTGAAGCTTTCTTT. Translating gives CAWTTGQGNTEAFF.

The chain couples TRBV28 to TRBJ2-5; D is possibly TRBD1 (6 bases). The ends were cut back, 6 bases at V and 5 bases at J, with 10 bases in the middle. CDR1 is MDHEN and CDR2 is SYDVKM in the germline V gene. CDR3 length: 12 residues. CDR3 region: CASRRGQETQYF. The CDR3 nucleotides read TGTGCCAGCAGACGCGGACAGGAGACCCAGTACTTC.

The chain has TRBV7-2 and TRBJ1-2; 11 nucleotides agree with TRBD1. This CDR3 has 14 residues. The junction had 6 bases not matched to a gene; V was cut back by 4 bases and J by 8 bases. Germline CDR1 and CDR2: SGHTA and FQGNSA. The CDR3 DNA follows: TGTGCCAGCAGCTCTTGGACAGGGGGCGAGGGCTACACCTTC. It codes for CASSSWTGGEGYTF.

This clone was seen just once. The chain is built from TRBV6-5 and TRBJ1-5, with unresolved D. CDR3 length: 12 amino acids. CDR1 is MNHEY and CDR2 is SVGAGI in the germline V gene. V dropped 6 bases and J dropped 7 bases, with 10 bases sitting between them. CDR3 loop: CASSTGGQPQHF. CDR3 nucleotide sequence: TGTGCCAGCAGCACTGGAGGGCAGCCCCAGCATTTT.

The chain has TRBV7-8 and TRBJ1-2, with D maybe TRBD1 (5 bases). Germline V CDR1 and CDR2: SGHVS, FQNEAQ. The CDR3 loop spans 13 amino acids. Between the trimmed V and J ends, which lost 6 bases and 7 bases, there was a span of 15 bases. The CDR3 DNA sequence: TGTGCCAGCAGGCCAAGGATTCAGGGTGGCTACACCTTC. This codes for CASRPRIQGGYTF.